Sequencing of this T cell receptor (beta chain) was carried out in a study of post-analysis software for immune sequencing data (dated by TCRdb to the mid-2010s). For the study in its entirety: Recorded disease courses included relapsing-remitting, secondary progressive and progressive-relapsing multiple sclerosis, with some patients lacking subtype annotation. The multiple sclerosis patient repertoires were compared with 10 or so previously published healthy control repertoires from donors aged 6 to 25 years. A subset of samples was prepared in parallel using single-end sample barcoding, then pooled and co-amplified after Illumina adapter ligation. Study-level results and caveats: Compared with controls, multiple sclerosis patients had significantly lower normalized Chao1 diversity, a finding suggesting substantial peripheral T-cell clonal expansion. Direct clustering with F measure revealed strong co-clustering of samples prepared in the same batch, which led to a batch-effect correction. The control group was slightly older than the multiple sclerosis patient group. Roughly 5 TRBV segments, including TRBV5-6, TRBV5-1 and TRBV20-1, were significantly more frequent in patients than controls.

Cut back by 5 bases and 5 bases, the V and J ends lie 21 bases apart. CDR1 SEHNR and CDR2 FQNEAQ were looked up in the germline V gene (reference sequence). The CDR3 holds 16 amino acids from the cysteine to the phenylalanine. The only DNA kept is the CDR3, 48 bases in frame from the first base. Libraries were made using PCR. Sequencing was performed on an Illumina HiSeq 2500. To reduce PCR and sequencing biases, unique molecular identifiers were built into the TCR beta cDNA libraries. Some 500,000 cDNA molecules were obtained per 1 to 10 million input T cells, so each molecule approximated one T cell. The patient libraries were prepared and sequenced using the same protocol as the earlier healthy control dataset. Within a given batch, samples were prepared together, multiplexed and sequenced on the same HiSeq lane. Concerning the study's data processing: Raw barcoded reads were processed with MIGEC, and single-read molecular identifier groups were discarded before consensus assembly and CDR3 extraction. VDJtools was used for post-analysis of the clonotype tables, and diversity was normalized by down-sampling every dataset to the size of the smallest sample. Repertoire overlap clustering matched CDR3 amino acid but not nucleotide sequences to correct batch-related cross-sample contamination. The raw public data were reprocessed by TCRdb itself: fastp quality trimming at Q25, MiXCR clonotype calling, in-frame beta chains only. Here each entry gathers all rows of one CDR3 protein and keeps the most common genes and DNA. For this entry, the V and J calls and clone size follow TCRdb and not the study's own pipeline. For this sample the table gives 650,000 to 850,000 distinct CDR3 sequences, of which more than 45% were detected only once. Just under 5% of the sample lies in the top ten.

This clonotype came up a few times. Its specific antigen is unknown. No per-base quality is available; no much larger clone lies one base away. To demonstrate the VDJtools post-analysis software, the study profiled TCR beta repertoires from the peripheral blood of around 13 young patients with multiple sclerosis. The multiple sclerosis patients were children and adolescents between about 6 and 16 years of age. The V and J segments used are TRBV7-9 and TRBJ1-2, with no confidently assigned D gene. The material sequenced was blood. The TCR originated in a girl aged 10-17 years with multiple sclerosis. The bases are TGTGCCAGCAGCCCCGAGCCGGTTTCACTTAATTATGGCTACACCTTC. The translation is CASSPEPVSLNYGYTF.